This is a list of T cell receptor beta chains from one sample in a study of T cell changes during pregnancy in multiple sclerosis. Produced via immunoSEQ multiplex PCR; TCRdb's table is partial and in-frame only. Of approximately 9,000 clones in the sample, 75% to 85% were seen once. The material sequenced was CD8+ T cells from peripheral blood mononuclear cells, taken in the third trimester of pregnancy. The receptors here all came from a female donor in good health, enrolled as a control in a pregnancy study. CDR3s include the opening cysteine and the closing phenylalanine or tryptophan. The order of the fields is J gene, D gene, V gene, clone size, CDR3 protein, CDR3 DNA. D genes are given only for firm matches. Clone size appears in some rows only: once, few, many, or a class for an expanded clone.

j_gene: TRBJ2-7; d_gene: NA; v_gene: TRBV4-2; abundance: NA; CDR3aa: CASSLRGSPYEQYF; CDR3nt: TGTGCCAGCAGCTTAAGAGGGAGTCCCTACGAGCAGTACTTC
j_gene: TRBJ1-2; d_gene: NA; v_gene: TRBV7-9; abundance: few; CDR3aa: CASSYPTVNYGYTF; CDR3nt: TGTGCCAGCAGCTACCCTACAGTTAACTATGGCTACACCTTC
j_gene: TRBJ1-5; d_gene: NA; v_gene: TRBV7-2; abundance: NA; CDR3aa: CASSLEQDQPQHF; CDR3nt: TGTGCCAGCAGCTTAGAACAGGATCAGCCCCAGCATTTT
j_gene: TRBJ1-3; d_gene: TRBD1; v_gene: TRBV9; abundance: NA; CDR3aa: CASSIGTGSGNTIYF; CDR3nt: TGTGCCAGCAGCATCGGGACAGGGAGTGGAAACACCATATATTTT
j_gene: TRBJ1-2; d_gene: NA; v_gene: TRBV4-1; abundance: medium-sized; CDR3aa: CASSQIGTGLYGYTF; CDR3nt: TGCGCCAGCAGCCAAATTGGAACAGGGCTCTATGGCTACACCTTC
j_gene: TRBJ2-7; d_gene: NA; v_gene: TRBV11-2; abundance: once; CDR3aa: CASSLRWGDHEQYF; CDR3nt: TGTGCCAGCAGCCTACGGTGGGGGGACCACGAGCAGTACTTC
j_gene: TRBJ1-1; d_gene: NA; v_gene: TRBV19; abundance: NA; CDR3aa: CASSIVRELFTEAFF; CDR3nt: TGTGCCAGTAGTATAGTGAGGGAATTATTCACTGAAGCTTTCTTT
j_gene: TRBJ1-5; d_gene: TRBD1; v_gene: TRBV19; abundance: NA; CDR3aa: CASRLTGGPSQPQHF; CDR3nt: TGTGCCAGTAGACTTACAGGGGGTCCCTCTCAGCCCCAGCATTTT
j_gene: TRBJ2-3; d_gene: NA; v_gene: TRBV9; abundance: NA; CDR3aa: CASSVGGADTQYF; CDR3nt: TGTGCCAGCAGCGTAGGGGGGGCAGATACGCAGTATTTT
j_gene: TRBJ2-5; d_gene: TRBD1; v_gene: TRBV7-9; abundance: NA; CDR3aa: CASSTTAGTGRETQYF; CDR3nt: TGTGCCAGCAGCACAACCGCCGGGACAGGGAGGGAGACCCAGTACTTC
j_gene: TRBJ2-7; d_gene: NA; v_gene: TRBV11-3; abundance: NA; CDR3aa: CASSATGSYEQYF; CDR3nt: TGTGCCAGCAGCGCCACAGGGTCCTACGAGCAGTACTTC
j_gene: TRBJ2-2; d_gene: NA; v_gene: TRBV10-2; abundance: NA; CDR3aa: CASSEGRDYTGELFF; CDR3nt: TGCGCCAGCAGTGAAGGGCGGGATTACACCGGGGAGCTGTTTTTT
j_gene: TRBJ2-7; d_gene: NA; v_gene: TRBV5-1; abundance: NA; CDR3aa: CASSLDTGEQYF; CDR3nt: TGCGCCAGCAGCTTGGACACGGGGGAGCAGTACTTC
j_gene: TRBJ1-5; d_gene: NA; v_gene: TRBV21-1; abundance: NA; CDR3aa: CASSFTRGQGGNQPQHF; CDR3nt: TGTGCCAGCAGTTTCACTCGGGGACAGGGGGGCAATCAGCCCCAGCATTTT
j_gene: TRBJ1-1; d_gene: TRBD1; v_gene: TRBV15; abundance: NA; CDR3aa: CASGDRGAEAFF; CDR3nt: TGTGCCTCTGGGGACAGGGGAGCTGAAGCTTTCTTT
j_gene: TRBJ2-1; d_gene: NA; v_gene: TRBV6-4; abundance: NA; CDR3aa: CASSERAGEGNEQFF; CDR3nt: TGTGCCAGCAGTGAGAGGGCAGGGGAGGGCAATGAGCAGTTCTTC
j_gene: TRBJ2-7; d_gene: TRBD1; v_gene: TRBV6-1; abundance: NA; CDR3aa: CASSESSGGDYEQYF; CDR3nt: TGTGCCAGCAGTGAATCTTCAGGGGGCGATTACGAGCAGTACTTC
j_gene: TRBJ1-1; d_gene: NA; v_gene: TRBV9; abundance: NA; CDR3aa: CASSVKGDIQSWTEAFF; CDR3nt: TGTGCCAGCAGCGTAAAGGGGGACATTCAGTCGTGGACTGAAGCTTTCTTT
j_gene: TRBJ2-3; d_gene: TRBD2; v_gene: TRBV7-3; abundance: NA; CDR3aa: CASSLTSGSKDTQYF; CDR3nt: TGTGCCAGCAGCTTAACTAGCGGGAGTAAAGATACGCAGTATTTT
j_gene: TRBJ2-2; d_gene: NA; v_gene: TRBV15; abundance: once; CDR3aa: CATSEGGANTGELFF; CDR3nt: TGTGCCACCAGTGAGGGCGGGGCGAACACCGGGGAGCTGTTTTTT
j_gene: TRBJ2-7; d_gene: NA; v_gene: TRBV21-1; abundance: once; CDR3aa: CASSNLSGRYEQYF; CDR3nt: TGTGCCAGCAGCAATTTGAGCGGGAGGTACGAGCAGTACTTC
j_gene: TRBJ2-2; d_gene: NA; v_gene: TRBV10-2; abundance: NA; CDR3aa: CASANGGELFF; CDR3nt: TGCGCCAGCGCCAACGGGGGGGAGCTGTTTTTT
j_gene: TRBJ1-1; d_gene: NA; v_gene: TRBV27; abundance: NA; CDR3aa: CASSWGTRTEAFF; CDR3nt: TGTGCCAGCAGTTGGGGGACACGCACTGAAGCTTTCTTT
j_gene: TRBJ2-7; d_gene: NA; v_gene: TRBV16; abundance: NA; CDR3aa: CASSQSPSGLSQEQYF; CDR3nt: TGTGCCAGCAGCCAATCCCCCTCGGGACTCAGTCAAGAGCAGTACTTC
j_gene: TRBJ2-5; d_gene: TRBD2; v_gene: TRBV6-1; abundance: few; CDR3aa: CASSEESSGAETQYF; CDR3nt: TGTGCCAGCAGTGAAGAGAGTAGCGGGGCGGAGACCCAGTACTTC
j_gene: TRBJ2-2; d_gene: NA; v_gene: TRBV6-1; abundance: NA; CDR3aa: CASSEATGSTGELFF; CDR3nt: TGTGCCAGCAGTGAAGCTACAGGGTCAACCGGGGAGCTGTTTTTT
j_gene: TRBJ1-2; d_gene: TRBD1; v_gene: TRBV9; abundance: NA; CDR3aa: CASSEQGEPRGYGYTF; CDR3nt: TGTGCCAGCAGCGAACAGGGGGAGCCGCGGGGCTATGGCTACACCTTC
j_gene: TRBJ2-7; d_gene: TRBD2; v_gene: TRBV5-1; abundance: once; CDR3aa: CASATSGSANEQYF; CDR3nt: TGCGCCAGCGCGACTAGCGGGAGTGCCAACGAGCAGTACTTC
j_gene: TRBJ2-3; d_gene: TRBD2; v_gene: TRBV7-2; abundance: NA; CDR3aa: CASSLAFGGARDTQYF; CDR3nt: TGTGCCAGCAGCTTAGCATTCGGGGGGGCCAGAGATACGCAGTATTTT
j_gene: TRBJ2-7; d_gene: TRBD2; v_gene: TRBV7-9; abundance: NA; CDR3aa: CASSSAGTSYRDEQYF; CDR3nt: TGTGCCAGCAGCTCGGCCGGGACTAGCTACCGTGACGAGCAGTACTTC
j_gene: TRBJ2-7; d_gene: TRBD2; v_gene: TRBV18; abundance: NA; CDR3aa: CASSPGSGRGRYEQYF; CDR3nt: TGTGCCAGCTCACCAGGTAGCGGGAGGGGTCGCTACGAGCAGTACTTC
j_gene: TRBJ1-1; d_gene: NA; v_gene: TRBV28; abundance: NA; CDR3aa: CASSFPGYTEAFF; CDR3nt: TGTGCCAGCAGTTTCCCAGGGTACACTGAAGCTTTCTTT
j_gene: TRBJ1-4; d_gene: NA; v_gene: TRBV28; abundance: NA; CDR3aa: CASTQTPLAVKSYEKLFF; CDR3nt: TGTGCCAGCACCCAGACCCCGTTGGCGGTGAAGAGTTATGAAAAACTGTTTTTT
j_gene: TRBJ2-4; d_gene: TRBD2; v_gene: TRBV7-9; abundance: NA; CDR3aa: CASSPSLAGDDIQYF; CDR3nt: TGTGCCAGCAGCCCATCATTAGCGGGGGACGACATTCAGTACTTC
j_gene: TRBJ2-1; d_gene: NA; v_gene: TRBV10-1; abundance: NA; CDR3aa: CASSDSRRVTYNEQFF; CDR3nt: TGCGCCAGCAGTGATAGCCGGAGGGTCACCTACAATGAGCAGTTCTTC
j_gene: TRBJ2-1; d_gene: NA; v_gene: TRBV28; abundance: NA; CDR3aa: CASSLVPRDEQFF; CDR3nt: TGTGCCAGCAGTTTAGTCCCCCGAGATGAGCAGTTCTTC
j_gene: TRBJ1-5; d_gene: TRBD1; v_gene: TRBV5-1; abundance: medium-sized; CDR3aa: CASSLPPTEDRGDQPQHF; CDR3nt: TGCGCCAGCAGCTTGCCCCCAACCGAGGACAGGGGGGATCAGCCCCAGCATTTT
j_gene: TRBJ2-1; d_gene: NA; v_gene: TRBV6-4; abundance: few; CDR3aa: CASSDASSGSSYNEQFF; CDR3nt: TGTGCCAGCAGTGACGCCTCCAGCGGAAGCTCCTACAATGAGCAGTTCTTC
j_gene: TRBJ2-7; d_gene: TRBD2; v_gene: TRBV7-9; abundance: NA; CDR3aa: CASRGRGAGDNEQYF; CDR3nt: TGTGCCAGCAGAGGTAGGGGTGCGGGAGACAACGAGCAGTACTTC
j_gene: TRBJ2-1; d_gene: NA; v_gene: TRBV18; abundance: NA; CDR3aa: CASSPGGYEQFF; CDR3nt: TGTGCCAGCTCACCAGGGGGGTATGAGCAGTTCTTC
j_gene: TRBJ1-3; d_gene: NA; v_gene: TRBV25-1; abundance: NA; CDR3aa: CASSDPASSTIYF; CDR3nt: TGTGCCAGCAGTGACCCTGCCTCTAGCACCATATATTTT
j_gene: TRBJ2-2; d_gene: NA; v_gene: TRBV11-2; abundance: medium-sized; CDR3aa: CASSHNTGELFF; CDR3nt: TGTGCCAGCAGCCATAACACCGGGGAGCTGTTTTTT
j_gene: TRBJ1-2; d_gene: NA; v_gene: TRBV27; abundance: NA; CDR3aa: CASSLSMSGKVEGYTF; CDR3nt: TGTGCCAGCAGTTTATCGATGTCGGGGAAAGTTGAGGGCTACACCTTC
j_gene: TRBJ2-7; d_gene: TRBD2; v_gene: TRBV7-2; abundance: once; CDR3aa: CASARGLAGSYEQYF; CDR3nt: TGTGCCAGCGCAAGGGGACTAGCGGGGAGCTACGAGCAGTACTTC
j_gene: TRBJ1-5; d_gene: NA; v_gene: TRBV6-1; abundance: NA; CDR3aa: CASSEGSHQPQHF; CDR3nt: TGTGCCAGCAGTGAGGGTAGCCATCAGCCCCAGCATTTT
j_gene: TRBJ1-1; d_gene: NA; v_gene: TRBV5-4; abundance: NA; CDR3aa: CASSPTGPEAFF; CDR3nt: TGTGCCAGCAGCCCGACAGGCCCTGAAGCTTTCTTT
j_gene: TRBJ2-1; d_gene: TRBD2; v_gene: TRBV19; abundance: NA; CDR3aa: CASSQRERRNEQFF; CDR3nt: TGTGCCAGTTCCCAGCGGGAACGACGAAATGAGCAGTTCTTC
j_gene: TRBJ2-2; d_gene: TRBD1; v_gene: TRBV9; abundance: NA; CDR3aa: CASSQTGGSGRTGELFF; CDR3nt: TGTGCCAGCAGCCAGACAGGGGGCTCGGGACGAACCGGGGAGCTGTTTTTT
j_gene: TRBJ2-3; d_gene: NA; v_gene: TRBV5-6; abundance: NA; CDR3aa: CASSHGTRNTQYF; CDR3nt: TGTGCCAGCAGCCACGGGACAAGAAATACGCAGTATTTT
j_gene: TRBJ1-5; d_gene: NA; v_gene: TRBV14; abundance: NA; CDR3aa: CASSPGISTNQPQHF; CDR3nt: TGTGCCAGCAGCCCCGGGATATCTACAAATCAGCCCCAGCATTTT
j_gene: TRBJ2-7; d_gene: NA; v_gene: TRBV5-6; abundance: medium-sized; CDR3aa: CASSLGRAYEQYF; CDR3nt: TGTGCCAGCAGCTTAGGCAGGGCCTACGAGCAGTACTTC
j_gene: TRBJ2-3; d_gene: TRBD2; v_gene: TRBV6-4; abundance: NA; CDR3aa: CASSLAGSTDTQYF; CDR3nt: TGTGCCAGCTCTTTAGCGGGGTCCACAGATACGCAGTATTTT
j_gene: TRBJ2-5; d_gene: TRBD2; v_gene: TRBV6-1; abundance: NA; CDR3aa: CASSEEGFEWREWQETQYF; CDR3nt: TGTGCCAGCAGTGAAGAGGGGTTCGAGTGGCGGGAGTGGCAAGAGACCCAGTACTTC
j_gene: TRBJ1-2; d_gene: NA; v_gene: TRBV7-6; abundance: NA; CDR3aa: CASSLEVSAARGRIGGYTF; CDR3nt: TGTGCCAGCAGCTTAGAGGTCTCGGCCGCCCGGGGGAGAATCGGTGGCTACACCTTC
j_gene: TRBJ2-5; d_gene: TRBD1; v_gene: TRBV11-2; abundance: NA; CDR3aa: CASSTLLTGDQETQYF; CDR3nt: TGTGCCAGCAGCACCCTTTTGACAGGGGACCAAGAGACCCAGTACTTC
j_gene: TRBJ2-7; d_gene: NA; v_gene: TRBV9; abundance: once; CDR3aa: CASSPRPGYEQYF; CDR3nt: TGTGCCAGCAGCCCCCGTCCGGGGTACGAGCAGTACTTC
j_gene: TRBJ2-6; d_gene: NA; v_gene: TRBV6-4; abundance: NA; CDR3aa: CASSDTNSGANVLTF; CDR3nt: TGTGCCAGCAGTGACACAAACTCTGGGGCCAACGTCCTGACTTTC
j_gene: TRBJ2-3; d_gene: NA; v_gene: TRBV6-1; abundance: NA; CDR3aa: CASGRAGDTDTQYF; CDR3nt: TGTGCCAGTGGGAGAGCAGGGGACACAGATACGCAGTATTTT
j_gene: TRBJ1-3; d_gene: NA; v_gene: TRBV6-5; abundance: NA; CDR3aa: CASSSGTGDSGNTIYF; CDR3nt: TGTGCCAGCAGTTCCGGGACGGGGGACTCTGGAAACACCATATATTTT
j_gene: TRBJ2-1; d_gene: TRBD2; v_gene: TRBV6-5; abundance: NA; CDR3aa: CASSLAGSYNEQFF; CDR3nt: TGTGCCAGTTCACTAGCGGGGTCCTACAATGAGCAGTTCTTC